This TCR beta chain was observed in a study of CD8+ T cells in alopecia areata. General study findings and limits: Among patients, TCR sharing was less clear than in mice, a difference possibly due in part to HLA diversity in the patient population. Besides other cells, scalp samples also yield sequences of resident alphabeta T cells from normal skin.

Looked up from germline, CDR1 is SGHRS and CDR2 is YFSETQ. Trimming removed 0 bases from V and 0 bases from J, with 9 bases in between. The CDR3 covers 15 residues. A note on this clone: Its matching antigen is unknown.

PBMCs, the starting material, were the source of sorted CD4+ and CD8+ T cells. Reverse transcription of extracted RNA yielded cDNA, which provided the sequencing template. Assay used: immunoSEQ multiplex PCR; TCRdb lists only in-frame clones, some missing. The sample has approximately 31,000 clones, more than 60% seen once. This sequence was found in a human donor with alopecia areata. The sample comprised NKG2D-low CD8+ T cells sorted from blood. The chain carries TRBV5-1 and TRBJ1-1; D call uncertain. CDR3 sequence reads: CASSLGGSMNTEAFF. CDR3 in DNA: TGCGCCAGCAGCTTGGGAGGCAGCATGAACACTGAAGCTTTCTTT.